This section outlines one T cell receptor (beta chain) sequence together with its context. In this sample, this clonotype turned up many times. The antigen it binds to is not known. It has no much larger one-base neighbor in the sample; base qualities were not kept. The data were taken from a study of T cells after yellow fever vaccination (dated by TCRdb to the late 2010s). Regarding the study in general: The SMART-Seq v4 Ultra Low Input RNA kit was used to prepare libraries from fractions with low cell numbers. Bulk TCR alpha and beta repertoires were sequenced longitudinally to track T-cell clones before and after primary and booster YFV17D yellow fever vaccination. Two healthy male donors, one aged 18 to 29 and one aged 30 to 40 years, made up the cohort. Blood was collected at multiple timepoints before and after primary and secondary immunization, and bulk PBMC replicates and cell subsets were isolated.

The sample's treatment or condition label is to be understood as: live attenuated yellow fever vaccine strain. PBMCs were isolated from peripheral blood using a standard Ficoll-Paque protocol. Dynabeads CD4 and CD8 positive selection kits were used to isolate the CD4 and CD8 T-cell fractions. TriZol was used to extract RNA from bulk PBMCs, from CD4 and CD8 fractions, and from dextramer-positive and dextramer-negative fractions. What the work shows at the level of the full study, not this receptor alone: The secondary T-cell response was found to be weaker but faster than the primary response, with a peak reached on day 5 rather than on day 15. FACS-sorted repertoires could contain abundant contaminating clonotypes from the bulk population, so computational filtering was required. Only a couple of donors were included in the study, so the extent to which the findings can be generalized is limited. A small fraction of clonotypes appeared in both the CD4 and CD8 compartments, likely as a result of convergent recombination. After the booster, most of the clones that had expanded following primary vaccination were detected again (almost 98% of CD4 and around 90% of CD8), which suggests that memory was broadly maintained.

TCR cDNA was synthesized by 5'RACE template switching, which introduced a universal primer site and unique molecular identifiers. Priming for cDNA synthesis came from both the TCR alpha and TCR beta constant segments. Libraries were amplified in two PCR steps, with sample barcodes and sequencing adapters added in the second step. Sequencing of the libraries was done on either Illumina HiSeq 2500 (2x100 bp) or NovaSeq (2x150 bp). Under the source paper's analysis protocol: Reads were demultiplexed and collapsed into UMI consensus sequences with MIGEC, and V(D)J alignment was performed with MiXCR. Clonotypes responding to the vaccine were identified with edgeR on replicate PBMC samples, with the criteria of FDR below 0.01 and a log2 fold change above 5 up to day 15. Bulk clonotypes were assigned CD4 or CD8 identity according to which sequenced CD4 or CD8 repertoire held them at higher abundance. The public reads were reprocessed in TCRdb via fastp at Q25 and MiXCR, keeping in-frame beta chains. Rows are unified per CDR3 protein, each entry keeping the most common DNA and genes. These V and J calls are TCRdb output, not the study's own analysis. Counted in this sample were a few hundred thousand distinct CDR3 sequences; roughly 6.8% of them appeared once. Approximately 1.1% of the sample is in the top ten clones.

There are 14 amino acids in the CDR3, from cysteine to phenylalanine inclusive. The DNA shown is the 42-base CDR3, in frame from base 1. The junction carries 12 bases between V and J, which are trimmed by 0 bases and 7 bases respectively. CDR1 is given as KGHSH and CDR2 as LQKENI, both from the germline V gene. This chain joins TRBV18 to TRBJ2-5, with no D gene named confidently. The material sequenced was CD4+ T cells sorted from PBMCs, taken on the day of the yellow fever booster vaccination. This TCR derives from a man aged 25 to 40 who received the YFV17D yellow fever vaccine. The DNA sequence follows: TGTGCCAGCTCACCACCGACGGGCCGGTCGACCCAGTACTTC. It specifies CASSPPTGRSTQYF.